The T cell receptor (beta chain) described here comes from a study of low-dose radiotherapy and immunotherapy resistance in tumors. This clonotype was counted a few times. TRAV and TRBV primers primed cDNA for both TCRalpha and TCRbeta. The authors ran about 20 PCR cycles to amplify TCRs with a constant-region primer and V-primer adapter. Each CDR3 protein is one row after TCRdb ran MiXCR on the reads. The top ten clones hold roughly 10% of a sample with about 35,000 distinct CDR3 sequences, around 21% of them seen once. Time point given: after trial treatment. Treatment given: LDRT plus nivolumab, ipilimumab, low-dose cyclophosphamide and aspirin (RACIN trial). V was trimmed by 4 bases and J by 3 bases, leaving 12 bases between them. Germline loops: CDR1 MDHEN, CDR2 SYDVKM. CDR3 length: 14 amino acids.

Sequencing was performed on PBMCs, taken after low-dose radiotherapy plus immunotherapy. The chain recombines TRBV28 with TRBJ1-1; a possible D gene is TRBD1 (6 bases). The sequence was collected from a female donor with ovarian cancer. The CDR3, as DNA: TGTGCCAGCAGTTCTAGGGGGGAGGACACTGAAGCTTTCTTT. This translates into CASSSRGEDTEAFF.